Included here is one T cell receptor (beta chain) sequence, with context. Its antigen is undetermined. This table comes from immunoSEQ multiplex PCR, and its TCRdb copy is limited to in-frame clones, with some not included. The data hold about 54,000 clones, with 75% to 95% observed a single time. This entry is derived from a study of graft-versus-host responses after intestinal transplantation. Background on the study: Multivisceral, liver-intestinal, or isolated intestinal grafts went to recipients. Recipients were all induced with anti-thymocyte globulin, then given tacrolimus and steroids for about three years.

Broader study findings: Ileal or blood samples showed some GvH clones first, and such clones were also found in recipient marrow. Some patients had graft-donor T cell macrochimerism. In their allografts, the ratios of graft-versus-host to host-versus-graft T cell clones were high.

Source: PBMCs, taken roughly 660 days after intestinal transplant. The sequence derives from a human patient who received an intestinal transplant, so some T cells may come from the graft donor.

CDR3 loop: CASSPLPTLYYNEQFF. The DNA of the CDR3 is TGTGCCAGCAGCCCTTTACCCACCCTTTACTACAATGAGCAGTTCTTC. The rearrangement links TRBV11-3 to TRBJ2-1; D call uncertain. Trimming took off 5 bases at V and 3 bases at J, with 17 bases between the two ends. Germline V CDR1 and CDR2: SGHNT, YENEEA. The CDR3 contains 16 residues. The full variable domain, rest sourced from reference TRBV11-3 and TRBJ2-1, is EAGVVQSPRYKIIEKKQPVAFWCNPISGHNTLYWYLQNLGQGPELLIRYENEEAVDDSQLPKDRFSAERLKGVDSTLKIQPAELGDSAVYLCASSPLPTLYYNEQFFGPGTRLTVL.